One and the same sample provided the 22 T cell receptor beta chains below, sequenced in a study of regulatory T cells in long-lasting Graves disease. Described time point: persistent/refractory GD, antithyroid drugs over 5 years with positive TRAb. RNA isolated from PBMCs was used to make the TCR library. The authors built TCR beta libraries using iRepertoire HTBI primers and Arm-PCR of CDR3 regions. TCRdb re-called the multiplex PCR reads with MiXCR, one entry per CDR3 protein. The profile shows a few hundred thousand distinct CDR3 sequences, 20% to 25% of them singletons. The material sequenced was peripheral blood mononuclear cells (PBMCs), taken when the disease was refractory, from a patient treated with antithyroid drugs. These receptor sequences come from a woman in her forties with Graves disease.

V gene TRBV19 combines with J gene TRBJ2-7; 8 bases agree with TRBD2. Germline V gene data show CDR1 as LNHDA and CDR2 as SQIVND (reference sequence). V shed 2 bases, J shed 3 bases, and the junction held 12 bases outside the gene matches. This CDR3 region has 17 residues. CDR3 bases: TGTGCCAGTAGTATAAAGGGAATCGAGCGGGGGAACTACGAGCAGTACTTC. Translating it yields CASSIKGIERGNYEQYF.

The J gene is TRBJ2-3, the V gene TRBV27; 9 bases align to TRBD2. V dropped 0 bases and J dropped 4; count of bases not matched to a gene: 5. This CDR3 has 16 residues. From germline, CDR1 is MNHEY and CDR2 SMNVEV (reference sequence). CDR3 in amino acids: CASSLSAGGTPDTQYF. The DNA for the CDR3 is TGTGCCAGCAGTTTATCGGCGGGAGGGACCCCAGATACGCAGTATTTT.

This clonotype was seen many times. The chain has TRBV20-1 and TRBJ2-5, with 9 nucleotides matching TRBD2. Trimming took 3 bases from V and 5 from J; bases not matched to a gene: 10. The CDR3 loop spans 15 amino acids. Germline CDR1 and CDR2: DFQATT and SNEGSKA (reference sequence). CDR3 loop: CSASEAGGTMETQYF. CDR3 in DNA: TGCAGTGCTAGCGAGGCGGGAGGGACAATGGAGACCCAGTACTTC.

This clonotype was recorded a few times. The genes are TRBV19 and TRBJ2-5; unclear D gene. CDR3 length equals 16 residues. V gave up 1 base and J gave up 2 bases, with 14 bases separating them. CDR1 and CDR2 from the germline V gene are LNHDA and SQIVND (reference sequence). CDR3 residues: CASSIAEYTPQETQYF. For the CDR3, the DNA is TGTGCCAGTAGTATAGCGGAATACACACCTCAAGAGACCCAGTACTTC. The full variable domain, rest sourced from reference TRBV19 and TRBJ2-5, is DGGITQSPKYLFRKEGQNVTLSCEQNLNHDAMYWYRQDPGQGLRLIYYSQIVNDFQKGDIAEGYSVSREKKESFPLTVTSAQKNPTAFYLCASSIAEYTPQETQYFGPGTRLLVL.

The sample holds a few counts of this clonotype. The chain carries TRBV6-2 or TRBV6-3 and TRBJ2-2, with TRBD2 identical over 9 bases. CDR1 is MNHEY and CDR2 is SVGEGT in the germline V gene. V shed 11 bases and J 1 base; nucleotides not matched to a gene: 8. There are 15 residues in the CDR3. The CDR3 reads CAGGYSGRNTGELFF. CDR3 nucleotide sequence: TGTGCCGGAGGATATAGCGGGAGGAACACCGGGGAGCTGTTTTTT.

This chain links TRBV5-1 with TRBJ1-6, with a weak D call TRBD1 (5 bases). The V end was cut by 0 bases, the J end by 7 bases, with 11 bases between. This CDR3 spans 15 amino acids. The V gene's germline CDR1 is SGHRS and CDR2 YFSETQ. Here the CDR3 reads CASSLDGGSNSPLHF. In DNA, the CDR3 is TGCGCCAGCAGCTTGGACGGGGGAAGCAATTCACCCCTCCACTTT.

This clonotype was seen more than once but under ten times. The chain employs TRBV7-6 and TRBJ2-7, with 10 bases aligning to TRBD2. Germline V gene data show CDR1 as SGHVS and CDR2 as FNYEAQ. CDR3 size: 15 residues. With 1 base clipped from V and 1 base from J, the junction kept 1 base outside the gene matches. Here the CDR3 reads CASSLGAGGSYEQYF. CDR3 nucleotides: TGTGCCAGCAGCTTAGGAGCGGGAGGGTCCTACGAGCAGTACTTC.

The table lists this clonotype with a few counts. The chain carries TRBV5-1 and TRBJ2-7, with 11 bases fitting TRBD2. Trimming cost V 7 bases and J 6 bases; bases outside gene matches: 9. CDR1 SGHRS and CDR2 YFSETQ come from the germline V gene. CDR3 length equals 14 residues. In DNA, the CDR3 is TGCGCCAGCTCGTTACTAGCGGGAGTAGGCGAGCAGTACTTC. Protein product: CASSLLAGVGEQYF.

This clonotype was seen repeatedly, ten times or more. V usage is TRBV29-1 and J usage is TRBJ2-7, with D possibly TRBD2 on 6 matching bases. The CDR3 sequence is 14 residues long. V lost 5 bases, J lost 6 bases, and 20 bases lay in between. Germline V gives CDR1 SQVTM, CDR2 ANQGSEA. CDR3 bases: TGCAGCGTTCGCGAGGCGGGACCCTTATCCGAGCAGTACTTC. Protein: CSVREAGPLSEQYF.

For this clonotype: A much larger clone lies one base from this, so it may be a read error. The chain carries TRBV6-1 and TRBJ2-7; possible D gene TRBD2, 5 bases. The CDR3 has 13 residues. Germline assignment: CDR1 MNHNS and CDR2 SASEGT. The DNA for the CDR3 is TGTGCCAGCGTGGACCGCTCGGGATACGAGCGGTACTTC. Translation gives CASVDRSGYERYF.

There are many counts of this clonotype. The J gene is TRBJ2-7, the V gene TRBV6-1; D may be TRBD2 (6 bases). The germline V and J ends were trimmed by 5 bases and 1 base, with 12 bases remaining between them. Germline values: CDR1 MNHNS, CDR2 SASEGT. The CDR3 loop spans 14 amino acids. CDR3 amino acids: CASSRVAGSYEQYF. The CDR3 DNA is TGTGCCAGCAGTAGGGTTGCGGGGTCCTACGAGCAGTACTTC.

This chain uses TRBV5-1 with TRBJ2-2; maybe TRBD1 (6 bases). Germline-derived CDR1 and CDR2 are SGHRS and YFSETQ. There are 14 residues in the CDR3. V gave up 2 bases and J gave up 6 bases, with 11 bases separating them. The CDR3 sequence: CASSFITGSGELFF. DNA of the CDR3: TGCGCCAGCAGCTTCATAACAGGGTCCGGGGAGCTGTTTTTT.

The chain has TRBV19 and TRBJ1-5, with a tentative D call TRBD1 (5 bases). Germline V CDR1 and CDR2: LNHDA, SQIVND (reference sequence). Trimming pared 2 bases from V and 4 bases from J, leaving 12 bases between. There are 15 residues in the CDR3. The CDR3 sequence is CASSIFGGGNQPQHF. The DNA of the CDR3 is TGTGCCAGTAGTATATTCGGCGGGGGGAATCAGCCCCAGCATTTT. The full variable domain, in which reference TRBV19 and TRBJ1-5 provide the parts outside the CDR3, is DGGITQSPKYLFRKEGQNVTLSCEQNLNHDAMYWYRQDPGQGLRLIYYSQIVNDFQKGDIAEGYSVSREKKESFPLTVTSAQKNPTAFYLCASSIFGGGNQPQHFGDGTRLSIL.

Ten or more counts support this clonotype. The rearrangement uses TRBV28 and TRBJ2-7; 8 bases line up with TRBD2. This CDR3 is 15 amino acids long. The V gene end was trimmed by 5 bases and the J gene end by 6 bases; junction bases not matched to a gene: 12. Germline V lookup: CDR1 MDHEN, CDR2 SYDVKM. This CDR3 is CASSPPRAGVGEQYF. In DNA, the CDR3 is TGTGCCAGCAGTCCCCCCCGAGCGGGAGTCGGCGAGCAGTACTTC.

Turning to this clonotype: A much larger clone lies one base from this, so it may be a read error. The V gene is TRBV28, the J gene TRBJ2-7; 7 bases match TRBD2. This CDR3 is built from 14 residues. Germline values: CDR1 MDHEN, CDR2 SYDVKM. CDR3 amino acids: CAGRSRGGTYEQYF. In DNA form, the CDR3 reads TGTGCCGGCAGATCCCGCGGGGGAACCTACGAGCAGTACTTC.

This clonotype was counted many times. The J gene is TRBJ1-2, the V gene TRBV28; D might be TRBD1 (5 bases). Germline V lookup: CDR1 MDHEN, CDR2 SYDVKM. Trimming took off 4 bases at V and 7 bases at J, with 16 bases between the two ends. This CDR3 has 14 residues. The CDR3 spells CASSSGPPWAGYTF. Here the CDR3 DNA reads TGTGCCAGCAGTTCGGGACCGCCTTGGGCTGGCTACACCTTC.

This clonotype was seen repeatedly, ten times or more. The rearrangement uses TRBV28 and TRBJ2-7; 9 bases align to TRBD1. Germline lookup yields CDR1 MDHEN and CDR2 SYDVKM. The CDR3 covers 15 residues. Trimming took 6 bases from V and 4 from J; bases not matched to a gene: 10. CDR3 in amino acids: CASSFSGTGSYEQYF. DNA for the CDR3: TGTGCCAGCAGCTTCTCCGGGACAGGGTCGTACGAGCAGTACTTC.

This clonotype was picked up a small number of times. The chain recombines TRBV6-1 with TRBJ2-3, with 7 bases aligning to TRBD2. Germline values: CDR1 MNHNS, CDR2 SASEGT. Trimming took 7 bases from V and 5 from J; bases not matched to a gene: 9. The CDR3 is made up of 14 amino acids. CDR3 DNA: TGTGCCAGCACCTGGGAGGGCCAAGTAGATACGCAGTATTTT. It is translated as CASTWEGQVDTQYF.

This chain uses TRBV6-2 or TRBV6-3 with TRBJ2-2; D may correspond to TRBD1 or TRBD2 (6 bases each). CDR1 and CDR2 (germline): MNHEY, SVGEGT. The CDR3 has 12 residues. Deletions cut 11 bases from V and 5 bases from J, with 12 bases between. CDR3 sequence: CALSGATGELFF. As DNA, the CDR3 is TGTGCCCTCTCGGGGGCGACCGGGGAGCTGTTTTTT.

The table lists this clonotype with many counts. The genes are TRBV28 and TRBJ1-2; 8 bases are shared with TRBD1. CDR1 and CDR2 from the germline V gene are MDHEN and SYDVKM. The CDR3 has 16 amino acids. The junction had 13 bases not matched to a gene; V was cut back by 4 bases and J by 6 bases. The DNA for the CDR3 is TGTGCCAGCAGTTCCCTACGATCGACAGGGGAGAATGGCTACACCTTC. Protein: CASSSLRSTGENGYTF.

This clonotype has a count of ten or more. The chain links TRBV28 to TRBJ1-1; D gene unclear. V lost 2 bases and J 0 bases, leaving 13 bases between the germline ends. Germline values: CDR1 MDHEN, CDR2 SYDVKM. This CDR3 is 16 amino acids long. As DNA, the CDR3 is TGTGCCAGCAGTTTAAGAAGTCAGCCTCTGAACACTGAAGCTTTCTTT. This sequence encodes CASSLRSQPLNTEAFF.

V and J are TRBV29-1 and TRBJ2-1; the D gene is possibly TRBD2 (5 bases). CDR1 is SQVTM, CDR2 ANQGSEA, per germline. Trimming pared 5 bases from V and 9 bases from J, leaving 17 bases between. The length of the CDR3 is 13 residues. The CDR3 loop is CSVSRGSSTEQFF. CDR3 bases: TGCAGCGTTTCCCGGGGTAGCAGCACTGAGCAGTTCTTC.